This TCR beta chain was sequenced in a study of blood T cell repertoires in COVID-19. Study overall: Nucleic acid was either cDNA or gDNA, and it came from T cells, B-cell-depleted T cells, or PBMCs.

Measured with immunoSEQ multiplex PCR; TCRdb has only the in-frame clones, and not every one. This table holds roughly 300,000 clones, 75% to 85% found once. This clonotype was obtained from a human donor in a cohort sampled during active COVID-19. The specimen sequenced was peripheral blood.

Here the CDR3 reads CASHDSSLRLLGYTF. The CDR3 DNA is TGTGCCAGCCACGACAGTTCGCTTCGCTTGCTTGGCTACACCTTC. V usage is TRBV18 and J usage is TRBJ1-2, with D possibly TRBD1 on 5 matching bases. Trimming left V 8 bases short and J 7 bases short, with 23 bases between. The CDR3 has 15 amino acids. Per the germline V gene, CDR1 is KGHSH and CDR2 is LQKENI.